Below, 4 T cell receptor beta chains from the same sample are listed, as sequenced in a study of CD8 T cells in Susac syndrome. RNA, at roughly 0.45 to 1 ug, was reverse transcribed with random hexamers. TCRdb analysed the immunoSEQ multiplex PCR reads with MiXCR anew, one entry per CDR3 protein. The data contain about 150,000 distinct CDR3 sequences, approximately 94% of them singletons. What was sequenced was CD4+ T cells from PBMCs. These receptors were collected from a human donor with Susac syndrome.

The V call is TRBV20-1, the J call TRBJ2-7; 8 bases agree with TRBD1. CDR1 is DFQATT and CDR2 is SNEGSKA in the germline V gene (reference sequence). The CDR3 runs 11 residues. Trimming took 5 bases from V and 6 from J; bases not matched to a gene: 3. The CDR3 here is CSAPRGREQYF. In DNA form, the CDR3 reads TGCAGTGCTCCCAGGGGGCGCGAGCAGTACTTC.

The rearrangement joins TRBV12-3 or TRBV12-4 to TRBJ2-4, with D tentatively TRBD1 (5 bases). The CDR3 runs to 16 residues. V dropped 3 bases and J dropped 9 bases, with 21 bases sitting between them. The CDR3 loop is CASSLVPPPAQGIQYF. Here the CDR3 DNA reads TGTGCCAGCAGTTTGGTCCCCCCGCCAGCTCAGGGCATTCAGTACTTC.

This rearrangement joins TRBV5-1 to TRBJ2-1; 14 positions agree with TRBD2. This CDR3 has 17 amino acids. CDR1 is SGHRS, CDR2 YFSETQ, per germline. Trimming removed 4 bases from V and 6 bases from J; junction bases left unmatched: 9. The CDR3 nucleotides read TGCGCCAGCAGCGCCCCCGGGACTAGCGGGAGTACCAATGAGCAGTTCTTC. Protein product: CASSAPGTSGSTNEQFF.

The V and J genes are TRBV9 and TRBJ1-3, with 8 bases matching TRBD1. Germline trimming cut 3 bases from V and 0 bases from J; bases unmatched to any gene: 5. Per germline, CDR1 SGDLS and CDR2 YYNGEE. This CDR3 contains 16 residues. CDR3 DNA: TGTGCCAGCAGCGGCGTGGGGACAGGCTCTGGAAACACCATATATTTT. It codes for CASSGVGTGSGNTIYF.